The 13 T cell receptor beta chains below come from one sample, sequenced in a study of long-term antiretroviral therapy in people with HIV. Assay version v3.0 of immunoSEQ was used, and it was run at survey level. Repertoires were generated with immunoSEQ multiplex PCR, while TCRdb's copy carries only in-frame clones and drops some. The sample holds tens of thousands of clones, approximately 83% seen once. The specimen was unsorted PBMCs, collected 0.8 years before starting antiretroviral therapy. These receptors all stem from a man aged 18-30 years with HIV.

The gene calls are TRBV19 and TRBJ1-2; the D is unclear. V lost 5 bases and J 2 bases, leaving 6 bases between the germline ends. Germline CDR1 and CDR2: LNHDA and SQIVND (reference sequence). This CDR3 comprises 12 residues. DNA for the CDR3: TGTGCCAGTAGTTTCTGGAACTATGGCTACACCTTC. This gives the protein CASSFWNYGYTF.

The chain joins TRBV11-2 to TRBJ2-7; 11 nucleotides match TRBD2. Losses at the gene ends were 4 bases for V and 4 bases for J; bases not matched to a gene: 9. The CDR3 is made up of 16 amino acids. CDR1 and CDR2 from the germline V gene are SGHAT and FQNNGV. The CDR3 reads CASSSELAGGPYEQYF. The CDR3 region has the DNA TGTGCCAGCAGCTCAGAGTTAGCGGGAGGGCCGTACGAGCAGTACTTC.

The chain uses TRBV29-1 and TRBJ2-7; D is unresolved. Trimming took 1 base from V and 4 from J, leaving 11 bases between them. Germline CDR1 reads SQVTM; CDR2 reads ANQGSEA. The CDR3 length is 13 residues. CDR3 in amino acids: CSVEGPGRYEQYF. DNA for the CDR3: TGCAGCGTTGAAGGTCCAGGCCGTTACGAGCAGTACTTC.

The V gene is TRBV13, the J gene TRBJ2-7; D is perhaps TRBD1 (6 bases). The V end was cut by 5 bases, the J end by 7 bases, with 18 bases between. Germline V gene lookup returns CDR1 PRHDT and CDR2 FYEKMQ (reference sequence). CDR3 length: 14 amino acids. CDR3 region: CASSPGTTGVEQYF. CDR3 DNA sequence: TGTGCCAGCAGCCCCGGAACGACAGGCGTGGAGCAGTACTTC.

The rearrangement joins TRBV7-6 to TRBJ1-4; D call uncertain. V was shortened by 5 bases and J by 6 bases, with 16 bases between the two germline ends. In germline, CDR1 is SGHVS, CDR2 FNYEAQ. This CDR3 contains 15 residues. CDR3 in DNA: TGTGCCAGCAGCCCCCGGAATGGGGTCGATGAAAAACTGTTTTTT. This gives the protein CASSPRNGVDEKLFF. Full variable domain (outside the CDR3, taken from reference TRBV7-6 and TRBJ1-4): GAGVSQSPRYKVTKRGQDVALRCDPISGHVSLYWYRQALGQGPEFLTYFNYEAQQDKSGLPNDRFSAERPEGSISTLTIQRTEQRDSAMYRCASSPRNGVDEKLFFGSGTQLSVL.

The rearrangement links TRBV7-9 to TRBJ2-5; D not resolved. Germline CDR1 SEHNR, CDR2 FQNEAQ (reference sequence). Trimming left V 3 bases short and J 5 bases short, with 13 bases between. The CDR3 runs to 14 residues. The CDR3 DNA reads TGTGCCAGCAGCTTTGTTTCGGGTGGGGAGACCCAGTACTTC. Protein product: CASSFVSGGETQYF. Combining the CDR3 with reference TRBV7-9 and TRBJ2-5 gives the whole variable domain DTGVSQNPRHKITKRGQNVTFRCDPISEHNRLYWYRQTLGQGPEFLTYFQNEAQLEKSRLLSDRFSAERPKGSFSTLEIQRTEQGDSAMYLCASSFVSGGETQYFGPGTRLLVL.

The V and J genes are TRBV7-3 and TRBJ1-3, with D unresolved. CDR1 is SGHTA and CDR2 is FQGTGA in the germline V gene. The CDR3 extends over 13 amino acids. Trimming stripped 4 bases from V and 8 bases from J, with 12 bases between. The CDR3 spells CASSSQIGDTIYF. The CDR3 nucleotides read TGTGCCAGCAGCTCCCAAATCGGAGACACCATATATTTT.

The V gene is TRBV29-1, the J gene TRBJ1-2; maybe TRBD1 (5 bases). V lost 4 bases and J 7 bases, leaving 13 bases between the germline ends. The CDR3 is 12 residues long. CDR1 is SQVTM and CDR2 is ANQGSEA in the germline V gene. The CDR3 nucleotides read TGCAGCGTTGGAGAGGGGTGGGGTGGCTACACCTTC. Its protein product is CSVGEGWGGYTF.

The rearrangement uses TRBV27 and TRBJ1-1; D gene uncertain. The germline gives CDR1 MNHEY, CDR2 SMNVEV (reference sequence). V gave up 3 bases and J gave up 4 bases, with 9 bases separating them. The CDR3 spans 13 residues. The CDR3 here is CASSFSMGTEAFF. The CDR3 nucleotides are TGTGCCAGCAGTTTTAGTATGGGCACTGAAGCTTTCTTT.

The V and J genes are TRBV28 and TRBJ2-1; D is unclear. This CDR3 is 14 amino acids long. Trimming stripped 4 bases from V and 7 bases from J, with 14 bases between. Germline V gives CDR1 MDHEN, CDR2 SYDVKM. The CDR3 nucleotides read TGTGCCAGCAGTTCTACCGGACGGGTAAATGAGCAGTTCTTC. Translated, it gives CASSSTGRVNEQFF.

The chain couples TRBV12-5 to TRBJ2-5; tentatively, D is TRBD2 (6 bases). This CDR3 region has 13 residues. Germline lookup yields CDR1 LGHNT and CDR2 FRNRAP. V shed 4 bases and J shed 4 bases, with 10 bases lying between them. CDR3 coding DNA: TGTGCTAGTGGTTCGACAGCGGGAGAGACCCAGTACTTC. Its protein product is CASGSTAGETQYF.

The chain links TRBV11-1 to TRBJ2-7; tentative D call: TRBD1 (5 bases). This CDR3 is built from 11 residues. The V gene's germline CDR1 is SGHAT and CDR2 FQDESV (reference sequence). Deletions cut 4 bases from V and 11 bases from J, with 12 bases between. The DNA of the CDR3 is TGTGCCAGCAGCTCAGGGTTAATGGAGTACTTC. This codes for CASSSGLMEYF.

This sequence joins TRBV10-3 and TRBJ2-1; 7 bases align to TRBD1. The J segment lost 6 bases and the V segment lost 7 bases, leaving 9 bases of the junction unmatched. CDR3 size: 14 residues. Germline V gives CDR1 ENHRY, CDR2 SYGVKD. As DNA, the CDR3 is TGTGCCATCAAATCAGGGGGACCCGTCAATGAGCAGTTCTTC. Translated: CAIKSGGPVNEQFF.